The rows below give T cell receptor beta chains drawn from one sample of a study of blood T cell repertoires in COVID-19. Clones were sequenced by immunoSEQ multiplex PCR, and TCRdb holds only the in-frame ones, with some missing. This table has roughly 250,000 clones, roughly 83% appearing once. Source material: PBMCs or T cells enriched from blood (not recorded which). The receptor set was obtained from a woman aged 50 to 65 who had recovered from COVID-19. Each CDR3 is given with its conserved first and last residue. Fields, in order: V gene, J gene, CDR3 protein.

v_call: TRBV7-2; j_call: TRBJ1-6; cdr3_aa: CASSPETGSNSPLHF
v_call: TRBV11-2; j_call: TRBJ2-1; cdr3_aa: CASSRGTSVVYNEQFF
v_call: TRBV6-2/TRBV6-3; j_call: TRBJ2-7; cdr3_aa: CASSYTQGQGDYEQYF
v_call: TRBV29-1; j_call: TRBJ2-5; cdr3_aa: CSRSGQGSETQYF
v_call: TRBV11-3; j_call: TRBJ2-7; cdr3_aa: CASSHRGERYYEQYF
v_call: TRBV24-1; j_call: TRBJ1-5; cdr3_aa: CATRYRQGEERNQPQHF
v_call: TRBV19; j_call: TRBJ2-5; cdr3_aa: CASTADGGRIETQYF
v_call: TRBV4-1; j_call: TRBJ2-1; cdr3_aa: CASSQVERDEQFF
v_call: TRBV28; j_call: TRBJ2-3; cdr3_aa: CARGTRTDF
v_call: TRBV7-9; j_call: TRBJ1-2; cdr3_aa: CASSSDRVYGYTF
v_call: TRBV7-9; j_call: TRBJ1-1; cdr3_aa: CASSPHRGSNTEAFF
v_call: TRBV9; j_call: TRBJ2-2; cdr3_aa: CASSVAPGTNTGELFF
v_call: TRBV19; j_call: TRBJ1-5; cdr3_aa: CASSIDPRLPWQPQHF
v_call: TRBV18; j_call: TRBJ1-1; cdr3_aa: CASSPSDRGNTEAFF
v_call: TRBV4-3; j_call: TRBJ1-5; cdr3_aa: CASSQDGTANQPQHF
v_call: TRBV15; j_call: TRBJ1-6; cdr3_aa: CATSSPTGGELNSPLHF
v_call: TRBV11-2; j_call: TRBJ1-1; cdr3_aa: CASSPTGDRAFF
v_call: TRBV13; j_call: TRBJ2-5; cdr3_aa: CASSFSQEGQETQYF
v_call: TRBV3-1/TRBV3-2; j_call: TRBJ2-7; cdr3_aa: CASSHSLIEYEQYF
v_call: TRBV28; j_call: TRBJ1-1; cdr3_aa: CASNQDRGMPFF
v_call: TRBV11-3; j_call: TRBJ2-1; cdr3_aa: CASSELAGVNEQFF
v_call: TRBV7-6; j_call: TRBJ2-7; cdr3_aa: CASSPEGANQYF
v_call: TRBV28; j_call: TRBJ1-5; cdr3_aa: CASRNYRAGQPQHF
v_call: TRBV5-1; j_call: TRBJ1-3; cdr3_aa: CASSSWTGTGNTIYF